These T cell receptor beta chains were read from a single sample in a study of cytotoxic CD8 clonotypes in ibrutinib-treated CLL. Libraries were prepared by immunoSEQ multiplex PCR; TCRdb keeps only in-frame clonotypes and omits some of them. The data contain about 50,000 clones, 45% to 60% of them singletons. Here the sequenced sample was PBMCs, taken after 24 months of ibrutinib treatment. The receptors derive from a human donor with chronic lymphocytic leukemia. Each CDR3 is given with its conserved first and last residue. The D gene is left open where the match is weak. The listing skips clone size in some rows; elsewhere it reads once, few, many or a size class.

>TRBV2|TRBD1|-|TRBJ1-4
TGTGCCAGCAGCAACCGGGACAGGGTATTGTACGAAAAACTGTTTTTT
CASSNRDRVLYEKLFF
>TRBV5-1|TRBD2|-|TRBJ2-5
TGCGCCAGCAGCTTGAGCGGGACCCCACAAGAGACCCAGTACTTC
CASSLSGTPQETQYF
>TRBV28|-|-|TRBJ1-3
TGTGCCAGCAGTCCCCTCAGCTCAGGCCCCTCAAACACCATATATTTT
CASSPLSSGPSNTIYF
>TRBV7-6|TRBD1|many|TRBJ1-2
TGTGCCAGCAGCGAGACAGGGGGCGACTATGGCTACACCTTC
CASSETGGDYGYTF
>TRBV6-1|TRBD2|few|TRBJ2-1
TGTGCCAGCAGTGTGGGGGGAGGGTCCTACAATGAGCAGTTCTTC
CASSVGGGSYNEQFF
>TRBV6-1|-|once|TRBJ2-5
TGTGCCAGCAGTGAAGTTGGGCCAGGGGCGTACCAAGAGACCCAGTACTTC
CASSEVGPGAYQETQYF
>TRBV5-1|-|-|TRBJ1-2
TGCGCCAGCAGCTTGTTAGGGGGGCAGGGGCCGCTGGATGGCTACACCTTC
CASSLLGGQGPLDGYTF
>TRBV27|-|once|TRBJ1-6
TGTGCCAGCAGTTTAAGCCTTAATTCACCCCTCCACTTT
CASSLSLNSPLHF
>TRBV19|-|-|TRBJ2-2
TGTGCCTGCAGGACGCTGAACACCGGGGAGCTGTTTTTT
CACRTLNTGELFF
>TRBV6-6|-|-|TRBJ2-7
TGTGCCAGCAGTTACTCGGGATCGTTCTACGAGCAGTACTTC
CASSYSGSFYEQYF
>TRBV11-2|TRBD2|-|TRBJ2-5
TGTGCCAGCAGCTTAGATGAAGGGAGGGAGAGAGAGACCCAGTACTTC
CASSLDEGRERETQYF
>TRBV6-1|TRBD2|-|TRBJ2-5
TGTGCCAGCAGTGAGGGACTAGAAGAGACCCAGTACTTC
CASSEGLEETQYF
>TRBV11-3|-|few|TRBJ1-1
TGTGCCAGACACGATGCTTTCTTT
CARHDAFF
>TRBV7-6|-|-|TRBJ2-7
TGTGCCAGCAGACCCTACGAGCAGTACTTC
CASRPYEQYF
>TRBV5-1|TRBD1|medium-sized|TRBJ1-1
TGCGCCAGCAGCTCAGGGGGCATTACTGAAGCTTTCTTT
CASSSGGITEAFF
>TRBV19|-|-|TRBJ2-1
TGTGCCAGTAGGAGCTCCTACAATGAGCAGTTCTTC
CASRSSYNEQFF
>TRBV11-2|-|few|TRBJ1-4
TGTGCCAGCAGCTTAGAAGGAGGGTCTGGGTGGGAAAAACTGTTTTTT
CASSLEGGSGWEKLFF
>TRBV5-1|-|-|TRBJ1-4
TGCGCCAGCAGCTTGGCCAGGGGCGGTGAAAAACTGTTTTTT
CASSLARGGEKLFF